This T cell receptor beta chain was recorded in a study of cytomegalovirus exposure and HLA in healthy donors. Looking at the study overall: Earlier findings included over 90 million unique TCR beta sequences obtained from about 179 million T cells. Findings and limits, study-wide: According to the study, roughly 160 TCR beta chains were cytomegalovirus-associated. The authors later found TCR association rates varying by HLA locus, with DRB1 most and HLA-C fewest.

Primers: 60 Vbeta forward and 13 Jbeta reverse. Assay used: immunoSEQ multiplex PCR; TCRdb lists only in-frame clones, some missing. The sample consists of 45,000 to 55,000 clones, 50% to 70% of them appearing once. CDR3 length equals 14 residues. Trimming cost V 7 bases and J 7 bases, with 15 bases left between them. CDR1 is SGHNT and CDR2 is YYREEE in the germline V gene (reference sequence). This clone has only a few counts. The antigen is unknown. The receptor comes from a human donor in good health. Material for sequencing was PBMCs. The chain has TRBV5-4 and TRBJ1-6; tentative D call: TRBD1 (5 bases). CDR3 protein: CASRDWGGNSPLHF. Here the CDR3 DNA reads TGTGCCAGCCGGGATTGGGGGGGGAATTCACCCCTCCACTTT.